The 25 T cell receptor beta chains below were found in one sample sequenced in a study of blood T cell repertoires in COVID-19 (dated by TCRdb to 2019 to 2021). Library creation used the immunoSEQ multiplex PCR assay. TCRdb holds this immuneACCESS table with in-frame rearrangements only. Some clones are missing; in checked studies, unresolved V genes explain under half, and the rest has no known cause. The sample has about 250,000 clones on record, about 88% of them singletons. The ten largest clones add up to about 7% of the sample. Sequenced input: PBMCs or T cells enriched from blood (not recorded which). The receptors were gathered from a woman in her 50s who had been exposed to COVID-19.

This rearrangement joins TRBV6-5 to TRBJ1-2; tentatively, D is TRBD1 (5 bases). From germline, CDR1 is MNHEY and CDR2 SVGAGI. The CDR3 totals 14 residues. The V end was cut by 0 bases, the J end by 8 bases, with 13 bases between. CDR3 DNA sequence: TGTGCCAGCAGTTACTCGAGCCAGGGTGGGGGCTACACCTTC. It specifies CASSYSSQGGGYTF.

In this sample, this clone turned up a few times. This chain links TRBV5-1 with TRBJ2-7; tentatively, D is TRBD2 (6 bases). CDR3 size: 14 residues. The V gene's germline CDR1 is SGHRS and CDR2 YFSETQ. Trimming removed 0 bases at V and 3 bases at J, with 10 bases between. In DNA form, the CDR3 reads TGCGCCAGCAGCTTGGCGGGGGAACACTACGAGCAGTACTTC. This translates into CASSLAGEHYEQYF. The variable domain in full, with the rest retrieved from reference TRBV5-1 and TRBJ2-7, is KAGVTQTPRYLIKTRGQQVTLSCSPISGHRSVSWYQQTPGQGLQFLFEYFSETQRNKGNFPGRFSGRQFSNSRSEMNVSTLELGDSALYLCASSLAGEHYEQYFGPGTRLTVT.

The CDR3 DNA sequence: TGTGCCAGCAGCCAAGATTTTAGGGGGTCCACTGAAGCTTTCTTT. It yields the protein CASSQDFRGSTEAFF. This chain links TRBV14 with TRBJ1-1; possibly TRBD1 for D (6 bases). Trimming stripped 0 bases from V and 4 bases from J, with 12 bases between. This CDR3 region has 15 residues. Germline CDR1 is SGHDN and CDR2 is FVKESK. The full variable domain, in which reference TRBV14 and TRBJ1-1 provide the parts outside the CDR3, is EAGVTQFPSHSVIEKGQTVTLRCDPISGHDNLYWYRRVMGKEIKFLLHFVKESKQDESGMPNNRFLAERTGGTYSTLKVQPAELEDSGVYFCASSQDFRGSTEAFFGQGTRLTVV.

The chain employs TRBV10-2 and TRBJ1-6; 7 bases map to TRBD1. V shed 6 bases, J shed 10 bases, and the junction held 9 bases outside the gene matches. The CDR3 loop spans 14 amino acids. Germline CDR1 is WSHSY and CDR2 is SAAADI. CDR3 in DNA: TGCGCCAGCAGGACAGGGAAGGAAGGATCACCCCTCCACTTT. Translation gives CASRTGKEGSPLHF.

The gene calls are TRBV7-9 and TRBJ2-1, with D tentatively TRBD1 (6 bases). Germline-derived CDR1 and CDR2 are SEHNR and FQNEAQ (reference sequence). Trimming shortened V by 3 bases and J by 1 base, and 10 bases separated the two germline ends. The CDR3 has 15 residues. CDR3 loop: CASSFRGASYNEQFF. CDR3 DNA: TGTGCCAGCAGCTTCAGGGGCGCTTCCTACAATGAGCAGTTCTTC.

This clone occurred once. This rearrangement joins TRBV29-1 to TRBJ2-7, with D possibly matching TRBD1 (6 bases). Trimming removed 4 bases at V and 5 bases at J, with 9 bases between. Germline CDR1 SQVTM, CDR2 ANQGSEA. The CDR3 is made up of 11 amino acids. The CDR3 DNA follows: TGCAGCGTTGCCGCAGGGGACGAGCAGTACTTC. Translation: CSVAAGDEQYF.

The chain uses TRBV5-4 and TRBJ1-1, with 11 bases fitting TRBD1. The CDR3 has 16 residues. Germline trimming cut 4 bases from V and 5 bases from J; bases unmatched to any gene: 10. The germline CDR1 and CDR2 sequences are SGHNT and YYREEE (reference sequence). The CDR3 coding sequence is TGTGCCAGCAGCAATCCCCTCGGGACAGGGGGGACTGAAGCTTTCTTT. It is translated as CASSNPLGTGGTEAFF.

The chain uses TRBV5-1 and TRBJ1-2, with 9 bases lining up with TRBD1. From germline, CDR1 is SGHRS and CDR2 YFSETQ. The CDR3 has 15 residues. V gave up 4 bases and J gave up 3 bases; unmatched junction bases: 7. The CDR3 DNA reads TGCGCCAGCAGCGCCGGGACAGGGAGGGACTATGGCTACACCTTC. Its protein is CASSAGTGRDYGYTF.

V and J are TRBV11-2 and TRBJ1-1, with D perhaps matching TRBD1 (5 bases). This CDR3 has 13 amino acids. V lost 1 base, J lost 8 bases, and 11 bases lay in between. CDR1 SGHAT and CDR2 FQNNGV come from the germline V gene. This CDR3 is CASSLVFREEAFF. The CDR3 coding sequence is TGTGCCAGCAGCTTAGTATTCAGGGAAGAAGCTTTCTTT.

This chain uses TRBV15 with TRBJ1-6; D uncertain. V lost 1 base and J lost 11, with 12 bases in between. Germline V lookup: CDR1 LNHNV, CDR2 YYDKDF (reference sequence). The CDR3 consists of 14 residues. The CDR3 region is CATSRVGGVAPLHF. In DNA form, the CDR3 reads TGTGCCACCAGCAGAGTAGGCGGAGTGGCACCCCTCCACTTT.

This chain connects TRBV15 to TRBJ2-7; D uncertain. Deletions cut 5 bases from V and 2 bases from J, with 10 bases between. CDR3 length: 13 amino acids. The germline V gene encodes CDR1 LNHNV and CDR2 YYDKDF (reference sequence). This chain's CDR3 is CATSPRQAYEQYF. The CDR3 bases are TGTGCCACCAGCCCCCGACAAGCCTACGAGCAGTACTTC. Full variable domain (outside the CDR3, taken from reference TRBV15 and TRBJ2-7): DAMVIQNPRYQVTQFGKPVTLSCSQTLNHNVMYWYQQKSSQAPKLLFHYYDKDFNNEADTPDNFQSRRPNTSFCFLDIRSPGLGDTAMYLCATSPRQAYEQYFGPGTRLTVT.

The genes are TRBV30 and TRBJ2-7, with no clear D. V was shortened by 3 bases and J by 5 bases, with 8 bases between the two germline ends. This CDR3 region has 11 residues. Germline-derived CDR1 and CDR2 are GTSNPN and SVGIG (reference sequence). CDR3 residues: CAWRVAHEQYF. CDR3 coding DNA: TGTGCCTGGAGGGTAGCCCACGAGCAGTACTTC.

This sequence joins TRBV9 and TRBJ2-2; 8 bases are a match to TRBD2. V trimming: 3 bases; J trimming: 9 bases; junction bases outside the gene matches: 4. The CDR3 is made up of 13 amino acids. Germline CDR1 and CDR2: SGDLS and YYNGEE. The CDR3 DNA reads as TGTGCCAGCAGCGCAAGACTAGCGCGGGAGCTGTTTTTT. Its protein is CASSARLARELFF.

This clone was picked up one time. The genes are TRBV30 and TRBJ2-3, with 10 bases matching TRBD2. In germline, CDR1 is GTSNPN, CDR2 SVGIG (reference sequence). This CDR3 contains 17 residues. The V gene end was trimmed by 2 bases and the J gene end by 4 bases; junction bases not matched to a gene: 12. The CDR3 loop reads CAWSPTLTSGEADTQYF. CDR3 sequence (DNA): TGTGCCTGGAGTCCCACGCTCACTAGCGGGGAGGCAGATACGCAGTATTTT.

The chain recombines TRBV29-1 with TRBJ2-2; 15 nucleotides agree with TRBD2. V was clipped by 6 bases and J by 5 bases; unmatched bases: 7. Germline lookup yields CDR1 SQVTM and CDR2 ANQGSEA. The CDR3 has 16 amino acids. The CDR3 spells CSVRTSGGARTGELFF. DNA of the CDR3: TGCAGCGTGCGGACTAGCGGGGGGGCTAGAACCGGGGAGCTGTTTTTT.

The chain combines TRBV30 with TRBJ1-3, with D uncertain. V lost 3 bases to trimming and J lost 0 bases, with 12 bases between them. This CDR3 is built from 15 residues. Germline V gene lookup returns CDR1 GTSNPN and CDR2 SVGIG (reference sequence). The CDR3 region is CAWSPTVYSGNTIYF. As DNA, the CDR3 is TGTGCCTGGAGCCCTACAGTCTACTCTGGAAACACCATATATTTT.

The CDR3 here is CASSLDRPGNTIYF. The CDR3 coding sequence is TGTGCCAGCAGCTTGGACAGGCCTGGAAACACCATATATTTT. This chain joins TRBV7-2 and TRBJ1-3, with TRBD1 matching 7 bases. Germline CDR1 reads SGHTA; CDR2 reads FQGNSA. With V trimmed by 3 bases and J by 2 bases, 1 base remained unmatched. The CDR3 sequence is 14 residues long.

This chain links TRBV19 with TRBJ1-5, with 9 positions matching TRBD1. V lost 5 bases, J lost 1 base, and 3 bases stayed unmatched. The germline CDR1 and CDR2 sequences are LNHDA and SQIVND (reference sequence). There are 15 residues in the CDR3. The DNA for the CDR3 is TGTGCCAGTAGTCCCGGGACAGGGAGCAATCAGCCCCAGCATTTT. It is translated as CASSPGTGSNQPQHF.

As regards this clone: At one of its ends the junction is not consistent with the germline gene, which may arise from a read error. Within the sample, other DNA sequences also encode this same CDR3. The rearrangement links TRBV9 to TRBJ1-5; D may be TRBD1 (5 bases). The CDR3 has 14 residues. Germline assignment: CDR1 SGDLS and CDR2 YYNGEE. The CDR3 DNA reads as TGTGCCAGCAGCCCTAGCGGGGACGGGCAGCCCCAACATTTT. This codes for CASSPSGDGQPQHF.

With regard to this clone: With a much larger clone just one base away, this may be a read error. The chain links TRBV4-3 to TRBJ2-2, with D possibly being TRBD1 (6 bases). V lost 4 bases and J lost 2, with 8 bases in between. Germline V gene sequence: CDR1 LGHNA, CDR2 YSLEER. The CDR3 consists of 14 residues. Written as DNA, the CDR3 is TGCGCCAGCAGCCCGGGACACAACACCGGGGAGCTGTTTTTT. This translates into CASSPGHNTGELFF.

This chain links TRBV20-1 with TRBJ2-4; tentative D call: TRBD2 (5 bases). V gave up 3 bases and J gave up 4 bases, with 16 bases separating them. The CDR3 covers 15 residues. Germline CDR1 reads DFQATT; CDR2 reads SNEGSKA (reference sequence). This CDR3 is CSASDEVWRKNIQYF. CDR3 DNA sequence: TGCAGTGCTAGTGACGAGGTCTGGAGGAAAAACATTCAGTACTTC.

This clone turned up a few times. This chain links TRBV11-2 with TRBJ2-3, with a weak D call TRBD1 (6 bases). This CDR3 has 17 residues. From germline, CDR1 is SGHAT and CDR2 FQNNGV. V shed 2 bases and J shed 2 bases, with 17 bases lying between them. CDR3 region: CASSLYQGKEPTDTQYF. In DNA form, the CDR3 reads TGTGCCAGCAGCTTATATCAGGGGAAGGAGCCCACAGATACGCAGTATTTT.

The rearrangement links TRBV19 to TRBJ1-2; TRBD1 is a possible D gene (6 bases). Germline lookup yields CDR1 LNHDA and CDR2 SQIVND (reference sequence). The length of the CDR3 is 13 residues. V was shortened by 4 bases and J by 2 bases, with 8 bases between the two germline ends. The CDR3: CASSRDRNYGYTF. In DNA form, the CDR3 reads TGTGCCAGTAGTAGAGACAGGAACTATGGCTACACCTTC. The whole variable domain, filled in from reference TRBV19 and TRBJ1-2, reads DGGITQSPKYLFRKEGQNVTLSCEQNLNHDAMYWYRQDPGQGLRLIYYSQIVNDFQKGDIAEGYSVSREKKESFPLTVTSAQKNPTAFYLCASSRDRNYGYTFGSGTRLTVV.

This clone was picked up a small number of times. The genes are TRBV5-1 and TRBJ1-1, with a possible D match to TRBD1 (5 bases). Trimming left V 0 bases short and J 4 bases short, with 16 bases between. The CDR3 is 16 residues long. Germline V lookup: CDR1 SGHRS, CDR2 YFSETQ. CDR3 region: CASSLAVGQGRTEAFF. The CDR3 nucleotides are TGCGCCAGCAGCTTGGCCGTTGGGCAGGGTCGCACTGAAGCTTTCTTT.

This chain connects TRBV30 to TRBJ1-5; D is unresolved. Per germline, CDR1 GTSNPN and CDR2 SVGIG (reference sequence). V was pared by 0 bases and J by 8 bases, with 14 bases between. The CDR3 totals 14 residues. CDR3 in amino acids: CAWSVALRQKPQHF. The CDR3 region has the DNA TGTGCCTGGAGTGTGGCCCTTCGACAAAAGCCCCAGCATTTT.